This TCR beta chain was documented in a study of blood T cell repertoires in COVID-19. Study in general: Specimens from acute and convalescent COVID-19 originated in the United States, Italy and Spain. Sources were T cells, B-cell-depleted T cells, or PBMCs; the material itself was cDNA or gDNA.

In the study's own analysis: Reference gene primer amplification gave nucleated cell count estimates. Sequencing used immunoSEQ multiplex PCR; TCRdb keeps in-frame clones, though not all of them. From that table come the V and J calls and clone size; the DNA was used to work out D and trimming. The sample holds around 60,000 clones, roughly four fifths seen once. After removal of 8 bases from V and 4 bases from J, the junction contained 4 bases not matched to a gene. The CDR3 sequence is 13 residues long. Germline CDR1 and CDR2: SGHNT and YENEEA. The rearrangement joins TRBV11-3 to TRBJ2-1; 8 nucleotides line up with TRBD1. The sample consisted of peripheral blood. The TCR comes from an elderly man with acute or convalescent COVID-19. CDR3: CASLDRVYNEQFF. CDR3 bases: TGTGCCAGCCTGGACAGGGTTTACAATGAGCAGTTCTTC.